This is a list of T cell receptor beta chains from one sample in a study of blood T cell repertoires in COVID-19. TCRdb keeps only in-frame clones here, not all; method: immunoSEQ multiplex PCR. The repertoire includes a few hundred thousand clones, roughly 90% of them detected once, and approximately 11% sits in the top ten. Sequenced input: peripheral blood. These receptors were obtained from a young woman with COVID-19, enrolled during active disease. CDR3s include the opening cysteine and the closing phenylalanine or tryptophan. D genes are given only for firm matches. Clone size is not always given. Where it is, it says once, few, many or a class for expanded clones.

D: TRBD1
size: few
V: TRBV9
J: TRBJ2-3
DNA: TGTGCCAGCAGCATGACCCCGGGACAGAACACAGATACGCAGTATTTT
CDR3: CASSMTPGQNTDTQYF

D: -
size: -
V: TRBV7-6
J: TRBJ2-5
DNA: TGTGCCAGCAGCTTGTCGTTAGAGACCCAGTACTTC
CDR3: CASSLSLETQYF

D: -
size: -
V: TRBV2
J: TRBJ1-3
DNA: TGTGCCAGCAGTCTCCTGCGGGGCAGAAACACCATATATTTT
CDR3: CASSLLRGRNTIYF

D: TRBD1
size: -
V: TRBV11-3
J: TRBJ2-7
DNA: TGTGCCAGCAGCCATGGACAGGGGATCTACGAGCAGTACTTC
CDR3: CASSHGQGIYEQYF

D: TRBD1
size: -
V: TRBV29-1
J: TRBJ1-1
DNA: TGCAGCGCCCGGGACAGATTGAACACTGAAGCTTTCTTT
CDR3: CSARDRLNTEAFF

D: -
size: -
V: TRBV29-1
J: TRBJ1-1
DNA: TGCAGCGTATGGCGGGGGCCGCGGGCTGAAGCTTTCTTT
CDR3: CSVWRGPRAEAFF

D: TRBD1
size: -
V: TRBV30
J: TRBJ2-1
DNA: TGTGCCTGGAGTAGAGGGACAGGCTCCTACAATGAGCAGTTCTTC
CDR3: CAWSRGTGSYNEQFF

D: -
size: -
V: TRBV12-3/TRBV12-4
J: TRBJ1-1
DNA: TGTGCCAGCACTTCGACACTGAACACTGAAGCTTTCTTT
CDR3: CASTSTLNTEAFF

D: -
size: -
V: TRBV12-2
J: TRBJ2-7
DNA: TGTGCAAGTCGCTTACGCGGCGGGGCCTACGAGCAGTACTTC
CDR3: CASRLRGGAYEQYF

D: -
size: -
V: TRBV4-1
J: TRBJ2-3
DNA: TGCGCCAGCAGCCAATCCACCCGGGCAGATACGCAGTATTTT
CDR3: CASSQSTRADTQYF

D: -
size: -
V: TRBV23-1
J: TRBJ2-7
DNA: TGCGCCAGCAGTCAAGTATCCCCTTCTGCGGAGCAGTACTTC
CDR3: CASSQVSPSAEQYF

D: TRBD2
size: few
V: TRBV6-2/TRBV6-3
J: TRBJ2-1
DNA: TGTGCCAGCAGCCCTAGCGGCCACTCCTACAATGAGCAGTTCTTC
CDR3: CASSPSGHSYNEQFF

D: TRBD1
size: -
V: TRBV27
J: TRBJ1-2
DNA: TGTGCCAGCAGAGCCTCGGCAGGGGGATACTATGGCTACACCTTC
CDR3: CASRASAGGYYGYTF

D: -
size: -
V: TRBV7-3
J: TRBJ2-5
DNA: TGTGCCAGCAGCTTAACGCCACTAGCCTCCCAAGAGACCCAGTACTTC
CDR3: CASSLTPLASQETQYF

D: -
size: -
V: TRBV19
J: TRBJ1-2
DNA: TGTGCCAGTAGCCCTCAGGGTGACGGCTACACCTTC
CDR3: CASSPQGDGYTF

D: TRBD2
size: -
V: TRBV12-5
J: TRBJ2-3
DNA: TGTGCTAGCGCCCCGCGGGGAGGGACCACAGATACGCAGTATTTT
CDR3: CASAPRGGTTDTQYF

D: TRBD2
size: -
V: TRBV6-1
J: TRBJ2-7
DNA: TGTGCCAGCAGTGAAGCGGGAGGGCCCCCGTACTTC
CDR3: CASSEAGGPPYF

D: TRBD1
size: -
V: TRBV19
J: TRBJ2-1
DNA: TGTGCCAGTAGTCCAGAACAGGGGTCCAAGCGCAAGTTCTTC
CDR3: CASSPEQGSKRKFF

D: -
size: -
V: TRBV6-1
J: TRBJ2-7
DNA: TGTGCCAGCAGTGAAGCTCGAGGGGGAGGGCCGGCTGACGAGCAGTACTTC
CDR3: CASSEARGGGPADEQYF

D: TRBD2
size: few
V: TRBV6-2/TRBV6-3
J: TRBJ2-5
DNA: TGTGCCAGCAGTTACGAGGGACTAATAGAGACCCAGTACTTC
CDR3: CASSYEGLIETQYF

D: TRBD2
size: -
V: TRBV11-3
J: TRBJ2-1
DNA: TGTGCCAGCAGCTTAGGGACAGCGGGAGGGTTGGATGAGCAGTTCTTC
CDR3: CASSLGTAGGLDEQFF

D: TRBD2
size: -
V: TRBV2
J: TRBJ2-1
DNA: TGTGCCAGCAGTCACCCTGATACTAGCGGCTCCTACAATGAGCAGTTCTTC
CDR3: CASSHPDTSGSYNEQFF

D: -
size: -
V: TRBV6-5
J: TRBJ1-5
DNA: TGTGCCAGCGGACTAAATCAGCCCCAGCATTTT
CDR3: CASGLNQPQHF

D: TRBD2
size: -
V: TRBV14
J: TRBJ2-1
DNA: TGTGCCAGCAGCCAGGGGACTAGCGAGCAGTTCTTC
CDR3: CASSQGTSEQFF

D: TRBD1
size: -
V: TRBV13
J: TRBJ1-2
DNA: TGTGCCAGCAGCAGACAGGGCGAAGGCTACACCTTC
CDR3: CASSRQGEGYTF